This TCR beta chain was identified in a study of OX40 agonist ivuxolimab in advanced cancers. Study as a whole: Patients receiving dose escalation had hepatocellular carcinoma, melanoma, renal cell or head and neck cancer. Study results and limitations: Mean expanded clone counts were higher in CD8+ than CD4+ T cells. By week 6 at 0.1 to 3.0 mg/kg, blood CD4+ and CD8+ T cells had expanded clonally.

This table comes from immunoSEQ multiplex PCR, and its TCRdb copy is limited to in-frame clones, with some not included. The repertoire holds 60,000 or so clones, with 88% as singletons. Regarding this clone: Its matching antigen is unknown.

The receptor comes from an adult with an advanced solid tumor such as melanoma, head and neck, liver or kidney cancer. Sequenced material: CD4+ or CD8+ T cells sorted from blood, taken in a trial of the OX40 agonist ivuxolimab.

CDR3: CASSGQGNEQYF. The CDR3 DNA sequence: TGTGCCAGCTCAGGACAGGGAAACGAGCAGTACTTC. This rearrangement joins TRBV18 to TRBJ2-7; 8 bases agree with TRBD1. V gave up 5 bases and J gave up 5 bases; unmatched junction bases: 2. The CDR3 sequence is 12 residues long. From germline, CDR1 is KGHSH and CDR2 LQKENI.